This T cell receptor (beta chain) was retrieved from a study of shared clonotypes between healthy human individuals. Study at large: Each donor had three CD4 naive, three CD4 memory, two CD8 naive and one CD8 memory plate.

Naive CD8 cells lacked CD45RO and underwent positive selection for CCR7, leaving out terminally differentiated effector memory CD45RA+ cells. Only in-frame clones appear in the TCRdb table, and some are missing; sequencing was by immunoSEQ multiplex PCR. The data hold around 700,000 clones, with about 90% observed a single time. This CDR3 has 14 amino acids. V lost 5 bases and J 6 bases, leaving 13 bases between the germline ends. Germline V lookup: CDR1 MNHNY, CDR2 SVGAGI (reference sequence). The sample comprised naive CD8+ T cells sorted from blood. The TCR sequence derives from a young man in good health. This rearrangement joins TRBV6-6 to TRBJ2-2, with a weak D call TRBD2 (6 bases). This CDR3 reads CASSLPGEAGELFF. The CDR3 bases are TGTGCCAGCAGTCTTCCGGGGGAGGCCGGGGAGCTGTTTTTT.